One sample yielded the 28 T cell receptor beta chains listed below, sequenced in a study of blood T cell repertoires in COVID-19. Using immunoSEQ multiplex PCR, the repertoire was profiled, and TCRdb retains in-frame clones only, with some absent. The table records hundreds of thousands of clones, 65% to 90% of them present only once. Sequences were obtained from peripheral blood. These receptors were obtained from a woman in her seventies with COVID-19, enrolled during active disease.

The chain has TRBV2 and TRBJ1-3; perhaps TRBD1 as D (5 bases). This CDR3 is built from 14 residues. The V gene lost 4 bases and the J gene lost 4 bases, with 11 bases spanning the gap. The V gene's germline CDR1 is SNHLY and CDR2 FYNNEI. CDR3 DNA sequence: TGTGCCAGCAGTGCCCAGGGTTACGGAAACACCATATATTTT. Its translation is CASSAQGYGNTIYF.

This clone was seen only once. The chain employs TRBV29-1 and TRBJ2-7; the D is unclear. Germline CDR1 SQVTM, CDR2 ANQGSEA. The length of the CDR3 is 14 residues. The germline V and J ends were trimmed by 4 bases and 0 bases, with 13 bases remaining between them. The CDR3 loop reads CSVVWQSSSYEQYF. The CDR3, as DNA: TGCAGCGTTGTATGGCAGTCAAGCTCCTACGAGCAGTACTTC.

In this sample, this clone turned up once. The chain carries TRBV4-2 and TRBJ2-4; 8 bases fit TRBD2. Looked up from germline, CDR1 is LGHNA and CDR2 is YNFKEQ. Trimming at V came to 0 bases and at J to 4 bases, leaving 2 bases not matched to a gene. The CDR3 extends over 15 amino acids. CDR3: CASSQDIAGKNIQYF. The CDR3 nucleotides read TGTGCCAGCAGCCAAGACATAGCGGGGAAAAACATTCAGTACTTC.

A word on this clone: One end of the junction does not line up with germline, which may come from a read error. This chain links TRBV10-1 with TRBJ1-1; possible D gene TRBD1, 5 bases. This CDR3 spans 12 amino acids. Germline assignment: CDR1 WNHNN and CDR2 SYGVQD (reference sequence). CDR3 amino acids: CASSDGGGSLLF. In nucleotides, the CDR3 is TGCGCCAGCAGTGATGGGGGGGGAAGCCTGCTCTTT.

The chain couples TRBV5-1 to TRBJ2-2, with D perhaps matching TRBD2 (5 bases). V lost 2 bases and J 7 bases, leaving 18 bases between the germline ends. Germline assignment: CDR1 SGHRS and CDR2 YFSETQ. The CDR3 length is 16 residues. CDR3 residues: CASSLEGAARGGELFF. Written as DNA, the CDR3 is TGCGCCAGCAGCTTAGAGGGTGCCGCTCGGGGCGGGGAGCTGTTTTTT.

This sequence joins TRBV7-2 and TRBJ2-7, with 8 bases lining up with TRBD1. J gave up 6 bases and V 5 bases, and 12 bases lay outside the gene matches. The CDR3 is 15 residues long. Looked up from germline, CDR1 is SGHTA and CDR2 is FQGNSA. CDR3 sequence: CASSPRTGGLLEQYF. Here the CDR3 DNA reads TGTGCCAGCAGCCCCCGAACAGGGGGACTTCTCGAGCAGTACTTC.

This clone was counted a single time. This chain links TRBV2 with TRBJ2-1; 8 nucleotides line up with TRBD1. Looked up from germline, CDR1 is SNHLY and CDR2 is FYNNEI. After removal of 6 bases from V and 6 bases from J, the junction contained 4 bases not matched to a gene. The CDR3 covers 13 residues. The CDR3 loop is CASRVGQGNEQFF. In DNA form, the CDR3 reads TGTGCCAGCAGGGTAGGACAGGGCAATGAGCAGTTCTTC.

This clone has only one observation. The chain joins TRBV5-6 to TRBJ2-4; 8 nucleotides agree with TRBD1. The length of the CDR3 is 13 residues. CDR1 is SGHDT, CDR2 YYEEEE, per germline. V shed 7 bases and J 7 bases; nucleotides not matched to a gene: 7. CDR3 sequence: CASQRTGGNIQYF. The CDR3 region has the DNA TGTGCCAGCCAACGAACAGGGGGGAACATTCAGTACTTC.

V gene TRBV12-5 combines with J gene TRBJ1-5; a weak D match, TRBD1 (6 bases). The CDR3 runs 14 residues. V lost 5 bases to trimming and J lost 1 base, with 9 bases between them. CDR1 and CDR2 (germline): LGHNT, FRNRAP. The CDR3 sequence is CASGEGDSNQPQHF. In DNA, the CDR3 is TGTGCTAGTGGTGAGGGGGACAGCAATCAGCCCCAGCATTTT.

Concerning this clone itself: Other DNA sequences in the sample encode the same CDR3. This chain uses TRBV20-1 with TRBJ2-3, with D possibly matching TRBD2 (5 bases). CDR3 size: 11 residues. V was pared by 6 bases and J by 5 bases, with 9 bases between. The germline V gene encodes CDR1 DFQATT and CDR2 SNEGSKA (reference sequence). CDR3 loop: CSAPRGDTQYF. The CDR3 bases are TGCAGTGCCCCCCGGGGAGATACGCAGTATTTT.

V is TRBV19 and J is TRBJ1-3; possible D gene TRBD1, 6 bases. Per the germline V gene, CDR1 is LNHDA and CDR2 is SQIVND (reference sequence). This CDR3 has 14 amino acids. V lost 9 bases, J lost 0 bases, and 12 bases lay in between. The CDR3 protein is CASWTASSGNTIYF. CDR3 DNA: TGTGCCAGCTGGACAGCCTCCTCTGGAAACACCATATATTTT.

The chain recombines TRBV27 with TRBJ2-1, with 12 bases lining up with TRBD2. The CDR3 runs 13 residues. The J segment lost 9 bases and the V segment lost 6 bases, leaving 3 bases of the junction unmatched. Germline-derived CDR1 and CDR2 are MNHEY and SMNVEV (reference sequence). Here the CDR3 reads CASRLAGGGEQFF. The CDR3 DNA follows: TGTGCCAGCAGACTAGCGGGGGGAGGTGAGCAGTTCTTC.

This clone was seen a few times. The chain links TRBV9 to TRBJ1-3; 8 nucleotides agree with TRBD1. The germline V gene encodes CDR1 SGDLS and CDR2 YYNGEE. There are 16 residues in the CDR3. With 3 bases clipped from V and 3 bases from J, the junction kept 8 bases outside the gene matches. The CDR3 nucleotides are TGTGCCAGCAGCGCCGTACCAGGGGGCGGTGGAAACACCATATATTTT. It codes for CASSAVPGGGGNTIYF.

This chain joins TRBV18 and TRBJ2-2; TRBD2 aligns across 9 bases. The CDR3 runs 17 residues. Germline V gene data show CDR1 as KGHSH and CDR2 as LQKENI. The V and J ends lost 4 bases and 4 bases, in that order; junction bases with no gene match: 10. The CDR3 DNA follows: TGTGCCAGCTCACAGGCCCTTAGCGGGGGACCCACCGGGGAGCTGTTTTTT. Translated, it gives CASSQALSGGPTGELFF.

The chain carries TRBV19 and TRBJ1-6, with TRBD1 matching 7 bases. V dropped 3 bases and J dropped 2; count of bases not matched to a gene: 4. Germline lookup yields CDR1 LNHDA and CDR2 SQIVND (reference sequence). The length of the CDR3 is 16 residues. CDR3 DNA: TGTGCCAGTAGTATGGATACAGGGGCCTATAATTCACCCCTCCACTTT. It codes for CASSMDTGAYNSPLHF.

This clone has ten or more counts. The chain uses TRBV7-6 and TRBJ2-3; 10 nucleotides align to TRBD2. Per germline, CDR1 SGHVS and CDR2 FNYEAQ. CDR3 length: 14 residues. The junction had 3 bases not matched to a gene; V was cut back by 5 bases and J by 4 bases. CDR3 in DNA: TGTGCCAGCAGCCTAAGCGGGGGGGCAGATACGCAGTATTTT. It is translated as CASSLSGGADTQYF. The whole variable domain, remainder taken from reference TRBV7-6 and TRBJ2-3, is GAGVSQSPRYKVTKRGQDVALRCDPISGHVSLYWYRQALGQGPEFLTYFNYEAQQDKSGLPNDRFSAERPEGSISTLTIQRTEQRDSAMYRCASSLSGGADTQYFGPGTRLTVL.

This clone appeared once. The V gene is TRBV28, the J gene TRBJ1-6; D call uncertain. The CDR3 sequence is 14 residues long. The germline V gene has CDR1 MDHEN and CDR2 SYDVKM. V lost 2 bases to trimming and J lost 11 bases, with 13 bases between them. As DNA, the CDR3 is TGTGCCAGCAGTTTAGGTACTCGCGGGGCACCCCTCCACTTT. It encodes CASSLGTRGAPLHF.

This clone was seen more than once but under ten times. V is TRBV4-1 and J is TRBJ2-3, with a weak D call TRBD2 (6 bases). The germline CDR1 and CDR2 sequences are MGHRA and YSYEKL. With 1 base removed from V and 2 bases from J, the gap between germline ends came to 13 bases. This CDR3 has 16 residues. CDR3 loop: CASSQVDGGVTDTQYF. CDR3 DNA: TGCGCCAGCAGCCAAGTAGACGGGGGAGTCACAGATACGCAGTATTTT.

This sequence joins TRBV18 and TRBJ1-1; no clear D gene. CDR3 length: 14 residues. V gave up 3 bases and J gave up 4 bases, with 12 bases separating them. Germline V gene data show CDR1 as KGHSH and CDR2 as LQKENI. The CDR3 reads CASSPLEVGTEAFF. In DNA form, the CDR3 reads TGTGCCAGCTCACCCCTGGAGGTGGGCACTGAAGCTTTCTTT.

The V and J genes are TRBV21-1 and TRBJ1-5. TRBV21-1 is a recognized pseudogene. This CDR3 is 14 amino acids long. The CDR3 loop is CASREASSVRPQHF. CDR3 nucleotides: TGTGCCAGCAGGGAGGCCAGCTCGGTTCGCCCCCAGCATTTT.

The genes are TRBV6-7 and TRBJ1-1; D unclear. TRBV6-7 belongs to the ORF category, with a function that is uncertain. The CDR3 runs to 15 residues. V lost 0 bases to trimming and J lost 0 bases, with 8 bases between them. The DNA for the CDR3 is TGTGCCAGCAGTTACTCGGGCCACATGAACACTGAAGCTTTCTTT. Protein product: CASSYSGHMNTEAFF.

This sequence joins TRBV7-6 and TRBJ2-3; D is ambiguous. The ends were cut back, 3 bases at V and 4 bases at J, with 8 bases in the middle. The CDR3 is 13 amino acids. The germline gives CDR1 SGHVS, CDR2 FNYEAQ. The CDR3 nucleotides are TGTGCCAGCAGCTTCGTAGTGGCAGATACGCAGTATTTT. Translating it yields CASSFVVADTQYF.

This chain links TRBV7-8 with TRBJ1-2, with 9 bases matching TRBD1. The CDR3 spans 19 residues. After removal of 4 bases from V and 4 bases from J, the junction contained 19 bases not matched to a gene. The germline V gene encodes CDR1 SGHVS and CDR2 FQNEAQ. CDR3 sequence (DNA): TGTGCCAGCAGCTCAATAACGGGCTTGGGACAGGGTGGGATCTATGGCTACACCTTC. Its translation is CASSSITGLGQGGIYGYTF.

The chain joins TRBV5-1 to TRBJ2-5, with TRBD2 matching over 14 bases. V shed 4 bases and J 1 base; nucleotides not matched to a gene: 6. Germline V gene sequence: CDR1 SGHRS, CDR2 YFSETQ. The CDR3 loop spans 17 amino acids. The CDR3 DNA follows: TGCGCCAGCAGCGTAGGACTAGCGGGGGGCCTCCAAGAGACCCAGTACTTC. It encodes CASSVGLAGGLQETQYF.

The gene calls are TRBV28 and TRBJ2-2; D perhaps matches TRBD2 (6 bases). This CDR3 has 14 residues. V shed 3 bases and J shed 2 bases, with 7 bases lying between them. The germline gives CDR1 MDHEN, CDR2 SYDVKM. CDR3 coding DNA: TGTGCCAGCAGTTTGGAGGGTAACACCGGGGAGCTGTTTTTT. Translated: CASSLEGNTGELFF.

This clone was observed a handful of times. The chain employs TRBV24-1 and TRBJ1-2; no definite D call. The V end was cut by 4 bases, the J end by 7 bases, with 9 bases between. Germline CDR1 KGHDR, CDR2 SFDVKD. The CDR3 runs 12 residues. CDR3 sequence (DNA): TGTGCCACCAGTGAAGGGAGGTTTGGCTACACCTTC. It yields the protein CATSEGRFGYTF.

The rearrangement joins TRBV5-1 to TRBJ2-5, with a weak D call TRBD1 (5 bases). Trimming cost V 0 bases and J 5 bases, with 11 bases left between them. The CDR3 is 14 amino acids. Per germline, CDR1 SGHRS and CDR2 YFSETQ. The CDR3 is CASSLATGWETQYF. DNA of the CDR3: TGCGCCAGCAGCTTGGCCACAGGCTGGGAGACCCAGTACTTC.

The chain uses TRBV5-1 and TRBJ1-5; maybe TRBD1 (6 bases). This CDR3 comprises 14 residues. V lost 0 bases and J 7 bases, leaving 11 bases between the germline ends. Per germline, CDR1 SGHRS and CDR2 YFSETQ. The CDR3 DNA follows: TGCGCCAGCAGCTTGGATGGGGGGGCGCAGCCCCAGCATTTT. Translated: CASSLDGGAQPQHF. The full variable domain, rest sourced from reference TRBV5-1 and TRBJ1-5, is KAGVTQTPRYLIKTRGQQVTLSCSPISGHRSVSWYQQTPGQGLQFLFEYFSETQRNKGNFPGRFSGRQFSNSRSEMNVSTLELGDSALYLCASSLDGGAQPQHFGDGTRLSIL.